Here is one T cell receptor (beta chain) with its context. The target antigen is unknown. The data originate from a study of T cell responses to AZD1222 COVID-19 vaccine. The data were produced by immunoSEQ multiplex PCR, yet TCRdb's version contains in-frame clones alone and is incomplete. This table has some 140,000 clones, 75% to 95% appearing once. V was shortened by 0 bases and J by 1 base, with 10 bases between the two germline ends. The length of the CDR3 is 15 residues. Germline lookup yields CDR1 SGHRS and CDR2 YFSETQ. Points from the study as a whole: The donor cohort was predominantly white British with a female majority, and clonal diversity may have been underestimated.

This sample comprised peripheral blood, obtained on day 0 of AZD1222 vaccination. The chain uses TRBV5-1 and TRBJ1-1; D unresolved. This clonotype was obtained from an adult in good health. In DNA form, the CDR3 reads TGCGCCAGCAGCTTGGGCCCATTTGGGAACACTGAAGCTTTCTTT. Its translation: CASSLGPFGNTEAFF.